These 32 T cell receptor beta chains were sequenced from one sample in a study of tumor and adjacent non-tumor tissue in lung cancer (dated by TCRdb to 2016 to 2019). The library was generated by multiplex PCR. Instrument on record: Illumina HiSeq 2500. Following protocols modified from ARM-PCR, the researchers constructed TCRbeta libraries through three rounds of nested PCR with primers (Table S4). TCRdb passed the public sequencing reads through fastp at Q25 and MiXCR, retaining productive beta sequences. Records with the same CDR3 protein are collapsed into one entry carrying the most frequent genes and DNA. For this sample the table gives about 110,000 distinct CDR3 sequences, of which approximately 84% were detected only once. 22% of the sample is taken by the ten largest. RNA was isolated from bulk unsorted tissue, and RNA quality was assessed with a NanoDrop ND-1000 and an Agilent 2100. The sequenced material came from lung tumor tissue. These receptor sequences come from an older man with non-small cell lung cancer.

About this clonotype itself: Relative to the germline gene, one junction end is altered; a read error may explain this. The chain employs TRBV6-1 and TRBJ1-5; D unclear. The germline CDR1 and CDR2 sequences are MNHNS and SASEGT. The CDR3 length is 14 residues. The CDR3 bases are TGTGACAGCAACAAAGGGTATAGCAATCAGCCTCAGCATTTT. It codes for CDSNKGYSNQPQHF.

The table lists this clonotype with a count of one. This could be a read error, since a much larger clone is one nucleotide away. This rearrangement joins TRBV28 to TRBJ2-5; a possible D gene is TRBD1 (6 bases). The CDR3 contains 14 residues. Germline loops: CDR1 MDHEN, CDR2 SYDVKM. With 5 bases removed from V and 7 bases from J, the gap between germline ends came to 17 bases. The CDR3 nucleotides are TGTGCCAGCAGTCGCCTGTTGGGGGCAGGGACCCAGTACTTC. This translates into CASSRLLGAGTQYF.

The table lists this clonotype with a few counts. The chain uses TRBV11-3 and TRBJ1-4, with unresolved D. V lost 2 bases and J 14 bases, leaving 24 bases between the germline ends. CDR3 size: 16 residues. Germline V gene sequence: CDR1 SGHNT, CDR2 YENEEA. Here the CDR3 DNA reads TGTGCCAGCAGCTTAATAGGTGGAACGTCTAATGGAAAGCTGTTTTTT. It yields the protein CASSLIGGTSNGKLFF.

About this clonotype: A much more abundant neighbour one base away suggests this may be a read error. The rearrangement links TRBV28 to TRBJ1-2; TRBD1 matches 10 bases. Losses at the gene ends were 7 bases for V and 4 bases for J; bases not matched to a gene: 9. The CDR3 contains 15 residues. In germline, CDR1 is MDHEN, CDR2 SYDVKM. For the CDR3, the DNA is TGTGCCAGCACTGAGGGACAGGGGTTTACCTATGGCTACACCTTC. This gives the protein CASTEGQGFTYGYTF.

A note on this clonotype: Since no conserved phenylalanine or tryptophan closes the CDR3, a read error is the likely cause. The chain links TRBV11-2 to TRBJ1-1, with D unclear. The CDR3 loop spans 14 amino acids. The germline CDR1 and CDR2 sequences are SGHAT and FQNNGV. CDR3 sequence: CPSSFGGGRTEAFL. DNA of the CDR3: TGTCCCAGCAGCTTCGGCGGTGGCCGGACTGAAGCTTTCCTT.

The rearrangement joins TRBV29-1 to TRBJ2-4; D remains unclear. In germline, CDR1 is SQVTM, CDR2 ANQGSEA. The CDR3 loop spans 13 amino acids. The germline V and J ends were trimmed by 2 bases and 8 bases, with 13 bases remaining between them. In DNA form, the CDR3 reads TGCAGCGTTGAACCTAGGAGTTACGACATTCAGTACTTC. Protein: CSVEPRSYDIQYF.

Of note for this clonotype: Germline is not matched at one junction end, which may reflect a read error. J is TRBJ1-4 and V is TRBV2, with D possibly being TRBD1 (6 bases). CDR3 length: 15 residues. The germline V gene encodes CDR1 SNHLY and CDR2 FYNNEI. CDR3 amino acids: CGSTTGTSWDEELFF. In DNA form, the CDR3 reads TGTGGCAGCACAACAGGGACGTCATGGGATGAAGAACTGTTTTTT.

The sample holds a few counts of this clonotype. One end of the junction does not line up with germline, which may come from a read error. The rearrangement joins TRBV14 to TRBJ1-2; D unclear. Germline V gives CDR1 SGHDN, CDR2 FVKESK. The CDR3 runs to 13 residues. The CDR3 sequence: CARSQTYLDVYTF. The CDR3 DNA sequence: TGTGCCCGCAGCCAAACATATTTAGATGTCTACACCTTC.

In the case of this clonotype: This sequence may be a read error, since a much larger clone differs from it by one base. The rearrangement uses TRBV20-1 and TRBJ2-1; a weak D match, TRBD1 (5 bases). This CDR3 contains 14 residues. The germline V and J ends were trimmed by 0 bases and 4 bases, with 10 bases remaining between them. Per germline, CDR1 DFQATT and CDR2 SNEGSKA (reference sequence). The DNA for the CDR3 is TGCAGTGCTAGAGAGGCAGGGCCATACAATGAGCAGTTCTTC. Its translation: CSAREAGPYNEQFF.

About this clonotype: A much more abundant neighbour one base away suggests this may be a read error. The gene calls are TRBV5-1 and TRBJ2-5; 11 bases fit TRBD1. The CDR3 length is 16 residues. Germline V CDR1 and CDR2: SGHRS, YFSETQ. The CDR3 region is CASSLGTGGDQETQHF. CDR3 nucleotides: TGCGCCAGCAGCTTGGGGACAGGGGGCGACCAAGAGACCCAGCACTTC.

About this clonotype itself: One end of the junction fails to match germline, which may point to a read error. The chain uses TRBV7-9 and TRBJ1-5; D is unclear. In germline, CDR1 is SEHNR, CDR2 FQNEAQ (reference sequence). CDR3 length: 16 amino acids. The CDR3 bases are TGTGCCAGCAGCTTAGAACTGGGAGCGGGCAATCAGTCCCAGCATTTT. It is translated as CASSLELGAGNQSQHF.

This sequence joins TRBV11-2 and TRBJ2-1; D assignment may be TRBD1 or TRBD2 (5 bases each). CDR3 length: 15 amino acids. V gave up 7 bases and J gave up 4 bases, with 17 bases separating them. Germline CDR1 SGHAT, CDR2 FQNNGV. The CDR3 loop is CASTIEGQPYNEQFF. In nucleotides, the CDR3 is TGTGCCAGCACCATAGAGGGGCAACCATACAATGAGCAGTTCTTC.

This clonotype was seen once. For the CDR3, the DNA is TGTGCCAGCAGCCCCCATGGACAGGGGATTCGGGAGACACATTACTTC. Translation: CASSPHGQGIRETHYF. The V and J genes are TRBV6-2 or TRBV6-3 and TRBJ2-5; 9 positions match TRBD1. Germline loops: CDR1 MNHEY, CDR2 SVGEGT. J lost 14 bases, V lost 6 bases, and 22 bases had no gene match. There are 16 residues in the CDR3.

There are a few counts of this clonotype. A read error may account for a junction end that differs from germline. The chain is built from TRBV20-1 and TRBJ1-2, with D unresolved. Germline loops: CDR1 DFQATT, CDR2 SNEGSKA (reference sequence). There are 15 residues in the CDR3. The chain's CDR3 is CSATLESLGYYGFTF. The DNA of the CDR3 is TGCAGCGCTACGCTTGAATCCCTCGGGTACTATGGCTTCACCTTC.

Turning to this clonotype: Here the CDR3 omits its conserved ending phenylalanine or tryptophan, so a read error is the likely source. This chain links TRBV29-1 with TRBJ2-1; the match to TRBD1 covers 11 bases. Germline-derived CDR1 and CDR2 are SQVTM and ANQGSEA. The CDR3 length is 14 residues. This CDR3 reads CSVGRGQGAYEQFL. DNA for the CDR3: TGCAGTGTTGGGAGAGGACAGGGGGCCTATGAGCAGTTCTTA.

This chain joins TRBV6-2 or TRBV6-3 and TRBJ2-3; a weak D match, TRBD1 (5 bases). The DNA end lines up better with TRBJ2-2; the J call may be wrong. Germline CDR1 MNHEY, CDR2 SVGEGT. The CDR3 extends over 17 amino acids. The CDR3: CASSNPMTVRHQDTLFF. CDR3 DNA sequence: TGTGCCAGCAGTAACCCGATGACAGTACGCCACCAGGATACGCTGTTTTTT.

Worth noting for this clonotype: One end of the junction does not line up with germline, which may come from a read error. The rearrangement joins TRBV11-3 to TRBJ2-7; 10 nucleotides align to TRBD2. Germline loops: CDR1 SGHNT, CDR2 YENEEA. The CDR3 totals 15 residues. The CDR3 DNA reads TGTGCCAGCAGCCGAGTACTAGCGGGGTCCTATGAGCAGTACTTC. The encoded protein is CASSRVLAGSYEQYF. Filled out from reference TRBV11-3 and TRBJ2-7, the complete variable domain reads EAGVVQSPRYKIIEKKQPVAFWCNPISGHNTLYWYLQNLGQGPELLIRYENEEAVDDSQLPKDRFSAERLKGVDSTLKIQPAELGDSAVYLCASSRVLAGSYEQYFGPGTRLTVT.

Worth noting for this clonotype: Possible read error: a much larger clone is one base away. This sequence joins TRBV2 and TRBJ2-2; tentative D call: TRBD2 (6 bases). This CDR3 spans 13 amino acids. Germline V gives CDR1 SNHLY, CDR2 FYNNEI. CDR3 bases: TGTGCCAGCAGTCCGGGGGTCACCGGGGAGCCGTTTTTT. Residues: CASSPGVTGEPFF. The variable domain in full, with the rest retrieved from reference TRBV2 and TRBJ2-2, is EPEVTQTPSHQVTQMGQEVILRCVPISNHLYFYWYRQILGQKVEFLVSFYNNEISEKSEIFDDQFSVERPDGSNFTLKIRSTKLEDSAMYFCASSPGVTGEPFFGEGSRLTVL.

This clonotype showed up just a few times. A read error may account for a junction end that differs from germline. The chain couples TRBV10-2 to TRBJ2-2; D gene ambiguous. CDR3 length: 11 amino acids. Germline assignment: CDR1 WSHSY and CDR2 SAAADI. CDR3 nucleotides: TGCGACAGCAGTGACACCAGGGAGCTGTTTTTT. This sequence encodes CDSSDTRELFF.

The V call is TRBV6-2 or TRBV6-3, the J call TRBJ2-5; 9 nucleotides align to TRBD1. The CDR3 covers 16 residues. The germline CDR1 and CDR2 sequences are MNHEY and SVGEGT. The J segment lost 4 bases and the V segment lost 6 bases, leaving 12 bases of the junction unmatched. CDR3: CASSSRGQGIRETQYF. CDR3 sequence (DNA): TGTGCCAGCAGCTCCCGTGGACAGGGGATTCGAGAGACCCAGTACTTC.

On this clonotype itself: Because the CDR3 is missing its conserved closing phenylalanine or tryptophan, this is likely a read error. It is unclear where the CDR3 begins or ends on the DNA, so no DNA is shown, and the CDR3 is as TCRdb lists it. This chain joins TRBV11-3 and TRBJ1-2; TRBD1, as called in the table, went unchecked against the DNA. In germline, CDR1 is SGHNT, CDR2 YENEEA. The CDR3 spans 12 amino acids, including both terminal residues. The CDR3 protein is CASSPGAYGYTL.

Note on this clonotype: The junction shows a germline mismatch at one end, possibly a read error. The chain has TRBV6-6 and TRBJ2-4; TRBD1 is a possible D gene (5 bases). Germline values: CDR1 MNHNY, CDR2 SVGAGI (reference sequence). The CDR3 has 16 residues. The CDR3 nucleotides read TGTGTCAGCATTGGCGAGCAGGGTTTCGCCAAAAACATTCAGTACTTC. This translates into CVSIGEQGFAKNIQYF.

This clonotype was seen a single time. CDR3 sequence (DNA): TGTGCCAGCAGACCTTCAGGGCAACGGACCGGGGAGCTGTTTTTT. It translates to CASRPSGQRTGELFF. The chain uses TRBV6-5 and TRBJ2-2, with D possibly TRBD1 on 5 matching bases. CDR1 and CDR2 (germline): MNHEY, SVGAGI. This CDR3 is 15 amino acids long. The V and J ends lost 6 bases and 5 bases respectively, with 16 bases between them.

Worth noting for this clonotype: This is likely a read error, given that the CDR3 carries no conserved phenylalanine or tryptophan at its end. The V gene is TRBV11-2, the J gene TRBJ2-7; D may match TRBD1 or TRBD2 (5 bases each). The CDR3 covers 15 residues. Germline values: CDR1 SGHAT, CDR2 FQNNGV. CDR3 region: CSSSPGTGPSYEQYL. In DNA, the CDR3 is TGTTCCAGCAGCCCCGGGACGGGGCCCTCCTACGAGCAGTACCTC.

This clonotype was observed a handful of times. Being one base from a much bigger clone, this may be a read error. The CDR3 does not close with the conserved phenylalanine or tryptophan, likely indicating a read error. This chain links TRBV4-2 with TRBJ2-7; D might be TRBD1 or TRBD2, each matching 5 bases. V was cut by 0 bases and J by 0 bases, with 12 bases left in between. The CDR3 is 16 amino acids. Germline-derived CDR1 and CDR2 are LGHNA and YNFKEQ. CDR3: CASSQDWGTASYEQYS. In DNA, the CDR3 is TGTGCCAGCAGCCAAGATTGGGGGACGGCCTCCTACGAGCAGTACTCC.

For this clonotype: The germline gene is not matched at one end of the junction; a read error may be the cause. The rearrangement uses TRBV6-5 and TRBJ2-7; possibly TRBD2 for D (5 bases). The CDR3 length is 13 residues. Germline V gene sequence: CDR1 MNHEY, CDR2 SVGAGI. For the CDR3, the DNA is TGTGCCAGTGGACTCCCCCAGCGCGACGAGCAGCACTTC. This sequence encodes CASGLPQRDEQHF.

For this clonotype: At one end the junction does not follow the germline gene, possibly because of a read error. The chain recombines TRBV7-9 with TRBJ1-2; 7 bases line up with TRBD1. Germline V lookup: CDR1 SEHNR, CDR2 FQNEAQ (reference sequence). The CDR3 sequence is 15 residues long. The CDR3 sequence is CASSVKQGNNYGYTF. Here the CDR3 DNA reads TGTGCCAGCAGCGTCAAACAGGGGAATAACTATGGTTACACCTTC.

About this clonotype: One junction end does not reproduce the germline sequence, and a read error may be involved. The CDR3 region has the DNA TGTGCCAGCAGCGTGCAGGACCGCAATCAACCCCAGCATTTT. Protein: CASSVQDRNQPQHF. The V call is TRBV5-4, the J call TRBJ1-5; D is unclear. This CDR3 comprises 14 residues. Germline V gene data show CDR1 as SGHNT and CDR2 as YYREEE (reference sequence).

Remarks on this clonotype: The junction shows a germline mismatch at one end, possibly a read error. This chain joins TRBV6-5 and TRBJ2-3; 7 bases line up with TRBD1. The length of the CDR3 is 15 residues. CDR1 and CDR2 from the germline V gene are MNHEY and SVGAGI. The CDR3 sequence is CTSSHPDRRTDTQYF. The DNA for the CDR3 is TGTACCAGCAGTCACCCGGACAGGCGAACAGATACGCAGTATTTT.

As to this clonotype: A read error may be the cause here, since a much bigger clone is one base away. The chain links TRBV28 to TRBJ1-6; TRBD1 might be the D (5 bases). In germline, CDR1 is MDHEN, CDR2 SYDVKM. The CDR3 contains 16 residues. This CDR3 is CASSAGGAGYNSLLHF. CDR3 bases: TGTGCCAGCAGTGCTGGTGGGGCGGGTTATAATTCACTCCTCCACTTT.

On this clonotype: Germline is not matched at one junction end, which may reflect a read error. The rearrangement joins TRBV6-5 to TRBJ1-1, with D perhaps TRBD1 (6 bases). The CDR3 extends over 15 amino acids. Germline V CDR1 and CDR2: MNHEY, SVGAGI. The chain's CDR3 is CASMTGTRLVTETFF. The CDR3 bases are TGTGCCAGCATGACCGGGACAAGGTTGGTCACTGAAACTTTCTTT.

This clonotype was counted many times. The chain combines TRBV5-1 with TRBJ2-7; no firm D call. Trimming left V 2 bases short and J 0 bases short, with 21 bases between. This CDR3 is 18 amino acids long. CDR1 SGHRS and CDR2 YFSETQ come from the germline V gene. CDR3 residues: CASSFSVAVDPFSYEQYF. CDR3 nucleotides: TGCGCCAGCAGCTTCTCCGTGGCCGTCGACCCTTTCTCCTACGAGCAGTACTTC.